The entry below gives a single T cell receptor beta chain sequence along with its context. The antigen remains unidentified. These data originate in a study of blood T cells in healthy people across ages. Broader study findings: Long-lived donors had more naive CD4+ cells and higher diversity than aged donors.

Roughly 9 milliliters of peripheral blood were drawn from each donor. Total RNA amounts of at least 5 micrograms were extracted per sample. Using a J-beta primer mix together with a sample-barcoded 5' primer, a second PCR was run for roughly 6 to 12 cycles. TCRdb itself ran the 5' RACE reads through MiXCR, one entry per CDR3 protein. The table lists about a million distinct CDR3 sequences, around 48% of them singletons, with 13% in the top ten. Specimen: blood. The source is a man under 40 in good health.

Here the CDR3 DNA reads TGTGCCAGCAGCTCCCTAGCGGGGGGGCCTGTGAATGAGCAGTTCTTC. Translating it yields CASSSLAGGPVNEQFF. The genes are TRBV7-8 and TRBJ2-1; 12 nucleotides match TRBD2. Germline loops: CDR1 SGHVS, CDR2 FQNEAQ. With 4 bases clipped from V and 7 bases from J, the junction kept 8 bases outside the gene matches. The CDR3 consists of 16 residues.